This TCR beta chain is drawn from a study of cytomegalovirus exposure and HLA in healthy donors (dated by TCRdb to about 2017). In terms of the full investigation: An earlier analysis of approximately 640 of the donors reported 250 to 300 Gb of sequence data and 120 million or so unique TCR beta sequences from 150 million to 200 million T cells. Roughly 300 gigabases of sequencing data and tens of millions of unique TCR sequences were included in an early release covering about 700 HLA-typed donors. Of the 350 to 450 genotyped donors, over 65% fell in the genetic ancestry cluster associated with self-reported Caucasian donors. The aim of the study was to test whether cataloging public T cell receptors could identify signatures of past pathogen exposure. The T cell repertoires of 700 or so subjects were profiled by immunosequencing and related to cytomegalovirus serostatus. A separate validation cohort of 100 to 150 different subjects was used in addition to the 666-subject first cohort. High-throughput TCR immunosequencing, statistical association of individual TCRs with disease status, and machine learning were combined to predict cytomegalovirus infection status. To study patterns of TCR occurrence, a later analysis re-analyzed previously published TCR beta repertoires from several hundred donors and added high-resolution HLA genotyping. The later analysis used no new phenotypic data to find candidate immune exposures, relying instead on TCR beta sequences and their occurrence across donors. To decide whether each TCR beta V gene segment behaved as functional or pseudogenic, an earlier analysis of some 600 of the donors relied on high-throughput TCR beta sequencing. Donor age, sex, ethnicity and CMV serostatus were compiled together with the repertoire data. In a later genetic analysis, genome-wide SNP genotypes for about three fifths of the roughly 670 donors were used, and that subset was treated as a discovery cohort. All discovery cohort repertoires had been generated using a single sequencing platform. HLA typing included class I and class II loci at four-digit resolution. Typing coverage varied by locus: roughly 629-640 donors for A, B, C, DRB1 and DQB1; more than 500 for DQA1; 606 for DPA1; approximately 490 for DPB1. Because of strong linkage in the cohort, roughly five DR-DQ haplotypes were treated as single units for association and clustering. Across about 380 genotyped donors of the cohort, an average of approximately 240,000 unique TCR beta nucleotide sequences per donor were sequenced, and roughly a sixth of those sequences were non-productive.

The library was produced with the immunoSEQ multiplex PCR assay. A mixture of 60 forward primers for TCR Vbeta segments and 13 reverse primers for TCR Jbeta segments was used in the multiplex PCR. Amplification of the CDR3 region of rearranged TCR beta genes was performed with a multiplex PCR assay on genomic DNA. Amplified TCR beta libraries were sequenced as 87-base-pair reads on the Illumina HiSeq System. As for the authors' bioinformatics: Across the roughly 670 repertoires, a later analysis counted roughly 84 million unique TCR beta chains, approximately 12 million of which were shared by at least two donors. A nearest-neighbor algorithm error-corrected the raw reads and collapsed the reads into unique sequences, merging closely related sequences to remove PCR and sequencing errors. V, D and J gene segments were assigned by aligning CDR3 sequences to IMGT reference sequences. Each retained sequence needed at least a six-nucleotide match to both a V gene segment and a J gene segment. Rearrangements were classified as productive when the CDR3 lacked stop codons and remained in frame with V and J, and all other rearrangements were classified as non-productive. Following IMGT convention, CDR3 was defined as the stretch from the second conserved V-encoded cysteine to the conserved J-encoded phenylalanine. In an earlier analysis of more than 550 of the donors, sequences lacking an unambiguous match to a single V gene segment were excluded. An earlier analysis of several hundred of the donors called V segments functional above 56.7% productive rearrangements and segregating when the between-donor standard deviation exceeded 5%. A statistical classification framework was built to diagnose cytomegalovirus status from the catalog of TCR beta chain sequences. In a later analysis, TCR nucleotide sequences were compared against IMGT/GENE-DB human TR gene sequences so that V and J genes could be assigned. A later analysis assigned CDR3 sequences and most-parsimonious VDJ recombination scenarios with the TCRdist pipeline. In a later analysis, every TCR beta chain was defined by the combination of its CDR3 amino acid sequence and its V-gene family, and reads without a unique V-gene family were dropped. A later analysis removed 550 to 650 highly shared, low-generation-probability nucleotide sequences to deal with suspected cross-contamination and a sequencing artifact. A later analysis calculated a clonal expansion index for each public chain from normalized within-repertoire ranks of inferred template counts. In a later analysis, generation probabilities were computed with a VDJ recombination model fitted to out-of-frame rearrangements, and the resulting probabilities were checked against IGoR. In a later analysis, hypergeometric tests were used to score TCR-TCR, TCR-HLA and TCR-CMV co-occurrence, with a repertoire-size bias correction applied to TCR pairs. A later analysis estimated false discovery rates by permuting HLA or CMV assignments 20 times. In a later analysis, co-occurring TCRs were grouped with DBSCAN, and TCRdist sequence similarity was added when clustering was performed within HLA-allele-positive subsets. Repertoires with fewer than 30,000 or more than 120,000 public chains were left out of co-occurrence clustering, as were a handful of repertoires with anomalous nucleotide sharing. TCRdb took this table from immuneACCESS and kept in-frame rearrangements with V and J called. Such tables lack part of the clones; where checked against another copy, unresolved V genes explain under half of the gap, and the rest is unexplained. From that table come the V and J calls and clone size; the DNA was used to work out D and trimming. Here the sample has around 150,000 clones; over 70% occur a single time. The ten largest clones capture 8% to 10% of the sample.

What the authors observed across the whole study: According to a later analysis, parvovirus B19, influenza, CMV and Epstein-Barr virus appeared linked to several top co-occurrence clusters. According to a later analysis, most CMV-associated TCR beta chains appeared to be HLA-restricted, and the HLA associations seemed to be driven largely by CMV exposure. A group of highly shared sequence variants was considered likely to be a technical artifact of the sequencing pipeline. In vitro tests confirmed that three of the cytomegalovirus-associated TCR beta chains recognize cytomegalovirus antigens. A later analysis associated 15,000 or so TCR beta sequences with specific HLA alleles at a false discovery rate of 0.05. Linkage disequilibrium might explain the correlated functional status among segregating V segments, but an unknown experimental factor could not be ruled out. Roughly uniform sequencing depth across donors was assumed in presence/absence analyses, although this assumption may not hold. Cytomegalovirus status was reported to be diagnosed by the classifier with high specificity and sensitivity in both the original and validation cohorts. According to a later genetic analysis, donors in an Asian-associated ancestry cluster had fewer N-insertions in productive TCRs than the approximately 630-donor mean. Compared with equally common non-associated chains, HLA-associated TCR beta chains in a later analysis were more clonally expanded and had lower generation probabilities. Strong co-occurrence of HLA alleles, especially DR and DQ, made assigning TCR associations to individual alleles difficult. Immune exposure information for the cohort was limited to CMV serostatus. Seventeen rarely observed V segments, including chromosome 9 orphons, were excluded from the earlier analysis of several hundred of the donors because counts were too low. A total of some 180 TCR beta chains were listed by the study as associated with cytomegalovirus. A later genetic analysis associated a missense DCLRE1C variant with V-gene and J-gene trimming of TCR beta chains, and an independent cohort replicated the association. A further reported finding was that TCR beta sequences accurately predicted the HLA-A and HLA-B alleles for most subjects in the first cohort. The authors suggested that the approach could potentially be generalized to other disease states and immunological phenotypes. Most TCR sequences were seen in very few donors, while some public TCRs were found in many individuals. This cohort had only TCR beta chains sequenced, and the lack of alpha or paired-chain data limited which features could be detected. HLA typing was unavailable for some donors at each locus, so association tests used only the typed subset. A later analysis found that TCR association rates varied across HLA loci, with DRB1 alleles showing the most associated TCRs and HLA-C alleles the fewest. In an earlier analysis of fewer than 700 of the donors, most TCR beta V segments appeared in productive rearrangements about 90% or about 30% of the time, broadly matching IMGT annotations. Some IMGT-functional V segments, including TRBV6-2 and TRBV6-3, could not be told apart with the 87-base-pair reads, so those segments were excluded.

The CDR3 runs 13 amino acids, cysteine and phenylalanine included. Kept here is only the CDR3 DNA, which spans 39 bases and is read in frame from base 1. The V and J ends are trimmed by 0 bases and 9 bases, leaving 12 bases between them. CDR1 is given as SGDLS and CDR2 as YYNGEE, both from the germline V gene. The cohort consisted of approximately 690 healthy bone marrow donors. Cohort members were all nominally healthy when sampled, although unrecorded immune exposures were likely present. The donor was CMV seropositive and belonged to the group of 250 to 350 seropositive cohort members. Each donor provided a peripheral blood sample, and peripheral blood mononuclear cells were used for TCR beta sequencing. Genomic DNA was extracted from the blood cell samples with the Qiagen DNeasy Blood Extraction Kit. This clone was counted only a few times. No antigen is known for it. Base qualities are not recorded, but no much larger clone differs from it by a single base.

The receptor chain draws on TRBV9 and TRBJ1-1, with the D gene too uncertain to name. This TCR derives from a man aged 18 to 30 in good health and CMV-seropositive. The sample consisted of PBMCs. DNA sequence: TGTGCCAGCAGCGTAGATCTAACGACTAAAGCTTTCTTT. It specifies CASSVDLTTKAFF.